The clone carrying this T cell receptor (beta chain) occurred many times. Its antigen remains unidentified. CDR3 length equals 13 residues. V dropped 7 bases and J dropped 0 bases, with 12 bases sitting between them. Germline-derived CDR1 and CDR2 are SQVTM and ANQGSEA. Time point: sample taken at primary tumor resection. From tumor, nontumor lung or frozen PBMC, whole RNA was taken unsorted for sequencing. The data stem from a study of spatial heterogeneity in lung cancer. Background on the study: Alpha-chain sequences were detected in numbers that were consistently lower than beta-chain sequences. Study-level results: More often at tumor resection than at routine follow-up, ubiquitous expanded tumor TCRs were detected in the blood.

TCRdb processed the 5' RACE reads anew with MiXCR; each CDR3 protein has one entry. The sample lists roughly 75,000 distinct CDR3 sequences; 10% to 15% were seen once. This chain joins TRBV29-1 and TRBJ1-2, with D tentatively TRBD1 (6 bases). The clonotype originates from a male donor with early-stage non-small cell lung cancer. Source: PBMCs, taken at surgery. CDR3 amino acids: CSADRQTNYGYTF. DNA for the CDR3: TGCAGCGCAGACAGGCAGACTAACTATGGCTACACCTTC.